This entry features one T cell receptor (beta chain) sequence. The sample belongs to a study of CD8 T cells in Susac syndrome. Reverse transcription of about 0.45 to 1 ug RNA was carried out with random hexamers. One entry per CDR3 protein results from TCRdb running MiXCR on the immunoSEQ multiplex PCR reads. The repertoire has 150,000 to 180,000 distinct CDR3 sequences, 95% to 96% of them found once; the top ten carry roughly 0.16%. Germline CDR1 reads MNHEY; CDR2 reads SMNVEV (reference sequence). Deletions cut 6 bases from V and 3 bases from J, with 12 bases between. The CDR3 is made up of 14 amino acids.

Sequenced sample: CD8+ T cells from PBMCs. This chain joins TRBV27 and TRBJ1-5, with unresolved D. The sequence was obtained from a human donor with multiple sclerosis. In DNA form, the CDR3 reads TGTGCCAGCAGCCTTTCAAAGGCCAATCAGCCCCAGCATTTT. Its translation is CASSLSKANQPQHF.